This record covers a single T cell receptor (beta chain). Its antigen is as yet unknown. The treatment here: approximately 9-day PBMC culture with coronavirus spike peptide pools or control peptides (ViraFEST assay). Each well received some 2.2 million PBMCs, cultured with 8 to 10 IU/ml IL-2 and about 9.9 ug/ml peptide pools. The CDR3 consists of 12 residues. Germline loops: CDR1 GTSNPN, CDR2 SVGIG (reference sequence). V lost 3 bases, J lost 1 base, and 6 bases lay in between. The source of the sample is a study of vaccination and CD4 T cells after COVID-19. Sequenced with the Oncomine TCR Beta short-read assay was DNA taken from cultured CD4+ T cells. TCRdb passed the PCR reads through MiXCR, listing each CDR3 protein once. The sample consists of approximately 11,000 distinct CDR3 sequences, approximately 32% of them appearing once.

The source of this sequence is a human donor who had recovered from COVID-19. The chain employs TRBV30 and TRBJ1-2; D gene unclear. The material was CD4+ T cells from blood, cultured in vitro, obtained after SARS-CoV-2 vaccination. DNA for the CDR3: TGTGCCTGGAGGTATAGTAACTATGGCTACACCTTC. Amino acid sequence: CAWRYSNYGYTF.